The 8 T cell receptor beta chains reported below all come from one sample, sequenced in a study of blood T cell repertoires in COVID-19. TCRdb's copy holds only in-frame clones and misses some; the assay was immunoSEQ multiplex PCR. The data hold over 150,000 clones, with around 83% observed a single time. The sequenced sample consisted of PBMCs or T cells enriched from blood (not recorded which). The receptors here all came from a man aged 40-49 years who had recovered from COVID-19.

This clone was seen once. CDR3 nucleotide sequence: TGTGCCAGCAGCCCTGAGACTAGCGGACCCCTGGATAATGAGCAGTTCTTC. This translates into CASSPETSGPLDNEQFF. This sequence joins TRBV14 and TRBJ2-1, with TRBD2 matching over 9 bases. CDR3 length: 17 amino acids. V gave up 4 bases and J gave up 7 bases; unmatched junction bases: 14. Per the germline V gene, CDR1 is SGHDN and CDR2 is FVKESK.

This chain joins TRBV4-1 and TRBJ1-5; 7 bases are a match to TRBD1. CDR3 length: 15 amino acids. J gave up 7 bases and V 0 bases, and 6 bases lay outside the gene matches. Germline V gene data show CDR1 as MGHRA and CDR2 as YSYEKL. DNA for the CDR3: TGCGCCAGCAGCCAAGACCCGACAGGGTTGCAGCCCCAGCATTTT. Protein sequence: CASSQDPTGLQPQHF.

This clone has only a few counts. V usage is TRBV2 and J usage is TRBJ2-7; 9 bases map to TRBD1. J lost 3 bases, V lost 5 bases, and 5 bases had no gene match. CDR1 and CDR2 from the germline V gene are SNHLY and FYNNEI. CDR3 length: 14 amino acids. The CDR3 spells CASSLGTGIYEQYF. In nucleotides, the CDR3 is TGTGCCAGCAGTCTTGGGACAGGGATCTACGAGCAGTACTTC. The full variable domain, with the rest looked up from reference TRBV2 and TRBJ2-7, is EPEVTQTPSHQVTQMGQEVILRCVPISNHLYFYWYRQILGQKVEFLVSFYNNEISEKSEIFDDQFSVERPDGSNFTLKIRSTKLEDSAMYFCASSLGTGIYEQYFGPGTRLTVT.

The chain carries TRBV9 and TRBJ2-7, with TRBD2 matching over 10 bases. The germline V gene has CDR1 SGDLS and CDR2 YYNGEE. This CDR3 spans 15 amino acids. V lost 0 bases, J lost 3 bases, and 3 bases stayed unmatched. CDR3 sequence reads: CASSVGTSGDYEQYF. CDR3 nucleotide sequence: TGTGCCAGCAGCGTAGGAACTAGCGGGGACTACGAGCAGTACTTC. The variable domain in full, completed from reference TRBV9 and TRBJ2-7, reads DSGVTQTPKHLITATGQRVTLRCSPRSGDLSVYWYQQSLDQGLQFLIQYYNGEERAKGNILERFSAQQFPDLHSELNLSSLELGDSALYFCASSVGTSGDYEQYFGPGTRLTVT.

V and J are TRBV4-2 and TRBJ1-4, with TRBD1 matching 9 bases. This CDR3 comprises 17 residues. J lost 7 bases, V lost 1 base, and 10 bases had no gene match. Per the germline V gene, CDR1 is LGHNA and CDR2 is YNFKEQ. CDR3 DNA sequence: TGTGCCAGCAGCCAAGCGGGACCACAGGGGGCGGGTGAAAAACTGTTTTTT. Encoded protein: CASSQAGPQGAGEKLFF.

This clone came up a few times. The chain is built from TRBV13 and TRBJ1-2; D unclear. There are 14 residues in the CDR3. The germline CDR1 and CDR2 sequences are PRHDT and FYEKMQ (reference sequence). Trimming pared 6 bases from V and 6 bases from J, leaving 17 bases between. The CDR3 region has the DNA TGTGCCAGCAGACCCCCGGTGGGAGGCGATGGCTACACCTTC. This translates into CASRPPVGGDGYTF. The entire variable domain, with the rest obtained from reference TRBV13 and TRBJ1-2, is as follows: AAGVIQSPRHLIKEKRETATLKCYPIPRHDTVYWYQQGPGQDPQFLISFYEKMQSDKGSIPDRFSAQQFSDYHSELNMSSLELGDSALYFCASRPPVGGDGYTFGSGTRLTVV.

This sequence joins TRBV12-5 and TRBJ1-4; 9 nucleotides agree with TRBD1. The ends lost 5 bases at V and 5 bases at J; junction bases unmatched: 3. Germline V lookup: CDR1 LGHNT, CDR2 FRNRAP. This CDR3 spans 14 amino acids. This chain's CDR3 is CASGLGTGNEKLFF. As DNA, the CDR3 is TGTGCTAGTGGTCTCGGGACAGGGAATGAAAAACTGTTTTTT.

The chain combines TRBV28 with TRBJ1-2, with D possibly TRBD1 on 6 matching bases. V was clipped by 8 bases and J by 6 bases, with 22 bases between them. In germline, CDR1 is MDHEN, CDR2 SYDVKM. The CDR3 totals 15 residues. The CDR3 nucleotides read TGTGCCAGCGAGAGTTCCGTGCGGGGGGCGCATGGCTACACCTTC. Translated: CASESSVRGAHGYTF.